The source of this T cell receptor (beta chain) is a study of a mutant IDH1 vaccine in newly diagnosed glioma. Overall study: Patients under treatment included roughly 62% males and roughly 40% females and had a mean age of approximately 43 years. Radiotherapy, temozolomide, or both had been given previously, and both were given to most.

This table comes from immunoSEQ multiplex PCR, and its TCRdb copy is limited to in-frame clones, with some not included. The sample carries 25,000 to 35,000 clones, around 90% recorded once. From germline, CDR1 is ENHRY and CDR2 SYGVKD. Trimming took 4 bases from V and 4 from J; bases not matched to a gene: 6. The CDR3 runs to 14 residues. Time point indicated: week 5, during vaccination. Mutant IDH1 20-mer peptide, at 300 ug, made up each vaccine dose, with topical imiquimod. Donors had new IDH1-mutant astrocytomas of WHO grade 3 or 4 (ATRX-lost). This clone was observed once. Antigen specificity is unknown. Overall study findings and caveats: Changes in the top peripheral T cell clonotypes seemingly had no bearing on pseudoprogression.

The chain has TRBV10-3 and TRBJ2-7; 8 nucleotides align to TRBD1. This receptor was taken from a man aged 18 to 29 with glioma. The sample here was PBMCs, taken from a glioma patient whose treatment included an IDH1 peptide vaccine. The CDR3 DNA is TGTGCCATCAGTGGAGGGCAGGGGGCTTACGAGCAGTACTTC. Amino acids: CAISGGQGAYEQYF.